Listed here is a single T cell receptor beta chain. What it binds is unknown. An end of the junction differs from the germline gene, which may be a read error. This specimen belongs to a study of beta chain features in type 1 diabetes. General study findings and limits: People with Type 1 diabetes carried modestly yet significantly shorter TCRB CDR3s in all four CD4+ subsets.

The CDR3 consists of 12 residues. From germline, CDR1 is SEHNR and CDR2 FQNEAQ (reference sequence). As every portion of the isolated RNA was reverse transcribed, the sequencing read expressed TCRB transcripts. Generated by immunoSEQ multiplex PCR, the TCRdb table keeps only in-frame clones and is missing some. The table lists about 390,000 clones, over 8.5% of them singletons. The sequence derives from a man aged 25 to 40 with type 1 diabetes. The sample taken for sequencing was central memory CD4+ T cells from blood. This chain links TRBV7-9 with TRBJ1-2, with TRBD1 as a possible D gene (5 bases). The CDR3 bases are TGTGCCAGCAGCTTAGAGCGAGGGGCACCCTACTTC. This translates into CASSLERGAPYF. Full variable domain (remainder filled in from reference TRBV7-9 and TRBJ1-2): DTGVSQNPRHKITKRGQNVTFRCDPISEHNRLYWYRQTLGQGPEFLTYFQNEAQLEKSRLLSDRFSAERPKGSFSTLEIQRTEQGDSAMYLCASSLERGAPYFGSGTRLTVV.